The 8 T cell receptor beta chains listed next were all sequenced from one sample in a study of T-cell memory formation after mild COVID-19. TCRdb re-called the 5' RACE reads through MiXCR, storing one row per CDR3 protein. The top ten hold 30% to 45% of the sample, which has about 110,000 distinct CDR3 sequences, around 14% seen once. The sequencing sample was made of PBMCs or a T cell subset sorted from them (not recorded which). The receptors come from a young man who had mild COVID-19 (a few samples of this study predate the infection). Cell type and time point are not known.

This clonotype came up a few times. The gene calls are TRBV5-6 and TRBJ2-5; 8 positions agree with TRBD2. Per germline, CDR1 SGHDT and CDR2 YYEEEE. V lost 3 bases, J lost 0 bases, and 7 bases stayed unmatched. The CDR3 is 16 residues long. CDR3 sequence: CASSSALAENQETQYF. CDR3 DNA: TGTGCCAGCAGCTCCGCACTAGCGGAGAACCAAGAGACCCAGTACTTC.

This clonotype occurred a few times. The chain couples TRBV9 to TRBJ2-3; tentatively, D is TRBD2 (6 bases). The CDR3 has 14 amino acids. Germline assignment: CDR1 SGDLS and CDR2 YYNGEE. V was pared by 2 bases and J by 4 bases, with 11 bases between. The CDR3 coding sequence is TGTGCCAGCAGCGTCGCCGGGGGTGCAGATACGCAGTATTTT. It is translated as CASSVAGGADTQYF.

This chain's CDR3 is CASSKWTGGGRETQYF. CDR3 nucleotide sequence: TGTGCCAGCAGTAAATGGACAGGGGGCGGGAGGGAGACCCAGTACTTC. The chain carries TRBV6-6 and TRBJ2-5; TRBD1 matches 11 bases. Germline-derived CDR1 and CDR2 are MNHNY and SVGAGI (reference sequence). The length of the CDR3 is 16 residues. V trimming: 5 bases; J trimming: 5 bases; junction bases outside the gene matches: 10.

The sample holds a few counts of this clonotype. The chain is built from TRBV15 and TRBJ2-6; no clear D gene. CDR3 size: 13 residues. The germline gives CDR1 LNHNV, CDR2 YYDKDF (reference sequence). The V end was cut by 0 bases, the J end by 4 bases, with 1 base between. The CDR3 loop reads CATSRDGANVLTF. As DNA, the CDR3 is TGTGCCACCAGCAGAGACGGGGCCAACGTCCTGACTTTC. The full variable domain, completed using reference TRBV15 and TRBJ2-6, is DAMVIQNPRYQVTQFGKPVTLSCSQTLNHNVMYWYQQKSSQAPKLLFHYYDKDFNNEADTPDNFQSRRPNTSFCFLDIRSPGLGDTAMYLCATSRDGANVLTFGAGSRLTVL.

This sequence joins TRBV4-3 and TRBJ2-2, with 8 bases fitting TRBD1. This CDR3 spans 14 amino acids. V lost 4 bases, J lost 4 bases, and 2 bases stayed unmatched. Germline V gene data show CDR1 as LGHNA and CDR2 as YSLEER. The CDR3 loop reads CASSPDRATGELFF. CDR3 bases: TGCGCCAGCAGCCCGGACAGGGCCACCGGGGAGCTGTTTTTT.

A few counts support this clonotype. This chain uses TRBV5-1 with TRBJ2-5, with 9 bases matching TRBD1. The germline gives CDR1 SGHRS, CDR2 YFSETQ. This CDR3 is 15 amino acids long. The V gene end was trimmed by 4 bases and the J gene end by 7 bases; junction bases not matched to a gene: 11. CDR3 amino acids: CASSEGGTGIGTQYF. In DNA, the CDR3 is TGCGCCAGCAGCGAAGGGGGGACAGGGATCGGGACCCAGTACTTC.

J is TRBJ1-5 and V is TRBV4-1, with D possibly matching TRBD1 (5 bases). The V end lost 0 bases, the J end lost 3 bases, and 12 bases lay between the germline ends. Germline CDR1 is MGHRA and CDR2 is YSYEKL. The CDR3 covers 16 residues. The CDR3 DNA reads TGCGCCAGCAGCCAAGAGCTCCAGGGAGTCAATCAGCCCCAGCATTTT. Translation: CASSQELQGVNQPQHF.

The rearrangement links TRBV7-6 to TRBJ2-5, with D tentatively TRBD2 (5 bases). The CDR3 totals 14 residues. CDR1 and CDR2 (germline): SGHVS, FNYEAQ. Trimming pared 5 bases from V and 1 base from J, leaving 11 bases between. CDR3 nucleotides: TGTGCCAGCAGCCCCGAGGACTCCCAAGAGACCCAGTACTTC. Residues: CASSPEDSQETQYF.